One sample yielded the 9 T cell receptor beta chains listed below, sequenced in a study of cytomegalovirus exposure and HLA in healthy donors. Produced via immunoSEQ multiplex PCR; TCRdb's table is partial and in-frame only. The sample consists of about 280,000 clones, approximately 90% of them appearing once. Input material: PBMCs. Receptors were obtained from a woman younger than 35 in good health and CMV-seronegative.

The genes are TRBV7-3 and TRBJ2-2; D call uncertain. The CDR3 runs to 14 residues. Germline V CDR1 and CDR2: SGHTA, FQGTGA. V dropped 0 bases and J dropped 6 bases, with 8 bases sitting between them. CDR3 in DNA: TGTGCCAGCAGCTTAACCAGTATTGCCGGGGAGCTGTTTTTT. This sequence encodes CASSLTSIAGELFF.

V gene TRBV5-1 combines with J gene TRBJ2-7; TRBD2 matches 8 bases. Per germline, CDR1 SGHRS and CDR2 YFSETQ. This CDR3 contains 15 residues. The V segment lost 4 bases and the J segment 4 bases; nucleotides outside the gene matches: 10. The CDR3 reads CASSQQPGLVYEQYF. The CDR3 bases are TGCGCCAGCAGCCAACAACCGGGACTAGTTTACGAGCAGTACTTC.

The table lists this clone with a count of one. The V call is TRBV5-1, the J call TRBJ2-7; 10 bases align to TRBD2. V dropped 5 bases and J dropped 2; count of bases not matched to a gene: 7. Germline V gene data show CDR1 as SGHRS and CDR2 as YFSETQ. There are 15 residues in the CDR3. CDR3 DNA: TGCGCCAGCAGTATTCAGCGGGAGGGTGCCTACGAGCAGTACTTC. This gives the protein CASSIQREGAYEQYF.

The chain combines TRBV10-3 with TRBJ2-3; 7 bases are a match to TRBD1. CDR3 length: 15 amino acids. Germline V gene lookup returns CDR1 ENHRY and CDR2 SYGVKD. Trimming removed 11 bases from V and 3 bases from J; junction bases left unmatched: 14. CDR3 region: CAAQRTGAITDTQYF. The CDR3 DNA sequence: TGTGCCGCCCAGAGGACAGGCGCTATAACAGATACGCAGTATTTT.

This clone appeared a single time. The chain employs TRBV28 and TRBJ2-1, with 8 positions matching TRBD2. J gave up 0 bases and V 6 bases, and 10 bases lay outside the gene matches. The CDR3 extends over 17 amino acids. The germline gives CDR1 MDHEN, CDR2 SYDVKM. The DNA for the CDR3 is TGTGCCAGCAGCCGCCCCTTGACTAGCGTCTCCTACAATGAGCAGTTCTTC. Translation gives CASSRPLTSVSYNEQFF. Filled out from reference TRBV28 and TRBJ2-1, the complete variable domain reads DVKVTQSSRYLVKRTGEKVFLECVQDMDHENMFWYRQDPGLGLRLIYFSYDVKMKEKGDIPEGYSVSREKKERFSLILESASTNQTSMYLCASSRPLTSVSYNEQFFGPGTRLTVL.

The CDR3 sequence: CASSQAVQRPYNEQFF. The CDR3 nucleotides are TGCGCCAGCAGCCAAGCGGTTCAGCGACCCTACAATGAGCAGTTCTTC. V and J are TRBV4-1 and TRBJ2-1; D is uncertain. V was clipped by 1 base and J by 2 bases, with 12 bases between them. The CDR3 is made up of 16 amino acids. Looked up from germline, CDR1 is MGHRA and CDR2 is YSYEKL.

In this sample, this clone turned up once. CDR3 sequence reads: CASASRGRGFGKLFF. DNA of the CDR3: TGTGCCAGCGCCTCCAGGGGAAGGGGGTTCGGAAAACTGTTTTTT. This chain links TRBV28 with TRBJ1-4, with a possible D match to TRBD1 (6 bases). The CDR3 has 15 amino acids. Germline-derived CDR1 and CDR2 are MDHEN and SYDVKM. Trimming stripped 8 bases from V and 10 bases from J, with 23 bases between.

The chain links TRBV7-6 to TRBJ2-3; TRBD1 is a possible D gene (6 bases). With 3 bases removed from V and 3 bases from J, the gap between germline ends came to 13 bases. The germline CDR1 and CDR2 sequences are SGHVS and FNYEAQ. This CDR3 is 15 amino acids long. This chain's CDR3 is CASSLSRGGTDTQYF. CDR3 in DNA: TGTGCCAGCAGCTTGAGCAGGGGTGGAACAGATACGCAGTATTTT.

The chain employs TRBV11-2 and TRBJ2-1; 11 nucleotides align to TRBD2. The V gene end was trimmed by 2 bases and the J gene end by 3 bases; junction bases not matched to a gene: 9. CDR1 and CDR2 (germline): SGHAT, FQNNGV. This CDR3 region has 18 residues. The CDR3 loop is CASSLKTGTSGFYNEQFF. In DNA form, the CDR3 reads TGTGCCAGCAGCTTAAAGACTGGGACTAGCGGCTTCTACAATGAGCAGTTCTTC.